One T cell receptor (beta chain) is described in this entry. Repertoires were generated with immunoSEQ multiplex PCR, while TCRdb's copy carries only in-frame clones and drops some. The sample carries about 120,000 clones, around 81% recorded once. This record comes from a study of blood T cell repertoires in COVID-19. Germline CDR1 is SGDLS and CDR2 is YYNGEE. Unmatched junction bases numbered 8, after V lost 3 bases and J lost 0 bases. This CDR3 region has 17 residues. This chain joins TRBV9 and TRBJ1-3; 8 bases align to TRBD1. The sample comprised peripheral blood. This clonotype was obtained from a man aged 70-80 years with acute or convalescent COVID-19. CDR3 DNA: TGTGCCAGCAGCGATCGGGCAGGGGGCCTCTCTGGAAACACCATATATTTT. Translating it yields CASSDRAGGLSGNTIYF.